This entry concerns a single T cell receptor (beta chain). Its antigen is currently unknown. This entry is derived from a study of cytomegalovirus exposure and HLA in healthy donors. For the study at large: A previous analysis identified 90 million to 140 million unique TCR beta sequences derived from roughly 180 million T cells. Broader study findings: Later analysis demonstrated an association between a missense DCLRE1C variant and TCR beta V- and J-gene trimming. Through in vitro validation, three CMV-associated chains were shown to be specific for CMV antigens.

The CDR3 spans 15 residues. CDR1 is SEHNR and CDR2 is FQNEAQ in the germline V gene (reference sequence). The germline V and J ends were trimmed by 0 bases and 5 bases, with 13 bases remaining between them. This PCR relied on a set of 60 Vbeta primers and 13 Jbeta primers. Authors' methods: In a later analysis, the count reached 80 million or so unique TCR beta chains, with 10 million to 11 million shared. TCRdb's copy holds only in-frame clones and misses some; the assay was immunoSEQ multiplex PCR. V and J calls plus clone size are reproduced from that table; the DNA served to infer D and trimming. Of some 190,000 clones in the sample, 65% to 85% were seen once.

The chain is built from TRBV7-9 and TRBJ2-5, with D possibly matching TRBD2 (6 bases). The receptor comes from a man in his forties or fifties in good health and CMV-seropositive. Material: PBMCs. The CDR3 spells CASSLAPGLKETQYF. The CDR3 DNA reads TGTGCCAGCAGCTTAGCTCCGGGACTTAAGGAGACCCAGTACTTC. The full variable domain, completed using reference TRBV7-9 and TRBJ2-5, is DTGVSQNPRHKITKRGQNVTFRCDPISEHNRLYWYRQTLGQGPEFLTYFQNEAQLEKSRLLSDRFSAERPKGSFSTLEIQRTEQGDSAMYLCASSLAPGLKETQYFGPGTRLLVL.